Below are 23 T cell receptor beta chains sequenced from a single sample in a study of a mutant IDH1 vaccine in newly diagnosed glioma (dated by TCRdb to the early 2020s). Library preparation employed the immunoSEQ multiplex PCR assay. TCRdb obtained this table from immuneACCESS and retained in-frame rearrangements with V and J assigned. These tables miss some clones; where compared with another copy, unresolved V genes account for less than half of the shortfall, and the remainder is unexplained. This sample gives over 75,000 clones in total; roughly 89% of them show up just once. 0.5% to 0.6% of the sample rests with the top ten. Sample time point, as interpreted from the label and publication: baseline, week 1 (first vaccination visit). The label giving this sample's treatment or condition can be read as: pre-vaccination baseline after standard-of-care therapy. Sequences were derived from PBMCs, sampled from a glioma patient treated with radiotherapy, temozolomide or both. Receptors originate from a woman in her 50s with glioma.

J is TRBJ2-7 and V is TRBV6-5; 9 bases align to TRBD1. V dropped 4 bases and J dropped 3; count of bases not matched to a gene: 7. This CDR3 is 15 amino acids long. Germline CDR1 and CDR2: MNHEY and SVGAGI. For the CDR3, the DNA is TGTGCCAGCAGTTCCGGGACAGGGCCCAACTACGAGCAGTACTTC. This gives the protein CASSSGTGPNYEQYF.

The CDR3 spells CASRHDWQSSYEQYF. The CDR3 DNA is TGTGCCAGCAGGCACGACTGGCAGAGCTCCTACGAGCAGTACTTC. V and J are TRBV2 and TRBJ2-7; no clear D gene. V was shortened by 6 bases and J by 0 bases, with 15 bases between the two germline ends. Germline V gene sequence: CDR1 SNHLY, CDR2 FYNNEI. CDR3 length equals 15 residues.

The V and J genes are TRBV10-3 and TRBJ1-2; tentatively, D is TRBD1 (6 bases). CDR3 length: 13 amino acids. The ends were cut back, 0 bases at V and 6 bases at J, with 8 bases in the middle. Germline loops: CDR1 ENHRY, CDR2 SYGVKD. The CDR3 reads CAISESQGHGYTF. The CDR3 nucleotides read TGTGCCATCAGTGAGTCACAGGGCCATGGCTACACCTTC.

This chain links TRBV14 with TRBJ1-2; a weak D match, TRBD1 (5 bases). Trimming removed 0 bases at V and 9 bases at J, with 14 bases between. In germline, CDR1 is SGHDN, CDR2 FVKESK. The CDR3 totals 14 residues. CDR3 sequence (DNA): TGTGCCAGCAGCCAAGACCTGGGGGAGAGAAGCTACACCTTC. It yields the protein CASSQDLGERSYTF.

The gene calls are TRBV29-1 and TRBJ2-7, with D possibly being TRBD2 (5 bases). This CDR3 is 12 amino acids long. Per the germline V gene, CDR1 is SQVTM and CDR2 is ANQGSEA. V was shortened by 4 bases and J by 3 bases, with 10 bases between the two germline ends. Here the CDR3 reads CSVGPGNYEQYF. CDR3 in DNA: TGCAGCGTTGGTCCGGGGAACTACGAGCAGTACTTC.

The table lists this clone with a count of one. DNA of the CDR3: TGCGCCAGCAGCCAAGAACCCAGCTACGAGCAGTACTTC. Protein product: CASSQEPSYEQYF. The rearrangement joins TRBV4-1 to TRBJ2-7; D gene uncertain. The CDR3 sequence is 13 residues long. The V end lost 0 bases, the J end lost 3 bases, and 6 bases lay between the germline ends. Germline V CDR1 and CDR2: MGHRA, YSYEKL.

The chain is built from TRBV7-3 and TRBJ2-5; 8 nucleotides agree with TRBD1. V dropped 4 bases and J dropped 1; count of bases not matched to a gene: 5. This CDR3 is 15 amino acids long. Germline V lookup: CDR1 SGHTA, CDR2 FQGTGA. CDR3 protein: CASSSYRGAQETQYF. For the CDR3, the DNA is TGTGCCAGCAGCTCCTACAGGGGGGCCCAAGAGACCCAGTACTTC.

The CDR3 loop is CASSRGAPEQYF. CDR3 in DNA: TGTGCCAGCAGCCGAGGGGCTCCCGAGCAGTACTTC. The chain links TRBV7-2 to TRBJ2-7; D possibly uses TRBD1 or TRBD2 (5 bases each). The V end lost 5 bases, the J end lost 6 bases, and 11 bases lay between the germline ends. This CDR3 has 12 amino acids. Germline V lookup: CDR1 SGHTA, CDR2 FQGNSA.

The gene calls are TRBV7-2 and TRBJ2-3, with D possibly being TRBD1 or TRBD2 (5 bases each). The germline V and J ends were trimmed by 3 bases and 1 base, with 11 bases remaining between them. Looked up from germline, CDR1 is SGHTA and CDR2 is FQGNSA. CDR3 length equals 15 residues. CDR3 residues: CASSFREGGTDTQYF. Here the CDR3 DNA reads TGTGCCAGCAGCTTTCGGGAAGGGGGCACAGATACGCAGTATTTT.

For this clone: The same CDR3 arises from other DNA sequences in this sample as well. The chain joins TRBV28 to TRBJ2-7, with 8 nucleotides matching TRBD1. Germline V CDR1 and CDR2: MDHEN, SYDVKM. Trimming took 9 bases from V and 3 from J; bases not matched to a gene: 4. This CDR3 is built from 12 residues. CDR3 DNA sequence: TGTGCCAGTAACGGACAGGGCTACGAGCAGTACTTC. Encoded protein: CASNGQGYEQYF.

The V gene is TRBV27, the J gene TRBJ2-7, with D unclear. V was cut by 2 bases and J by 2 bases, with 10 bases left in between. This CDR3 has 14 amino acids. CDR1 and CDR2 (germline): MNHEY, SMNVEV (reference sequence). The CDR3 DNA follows: TGTGCCAGCAGTTTAGTCCCGCCGCCCTACGAGCAGTACTTC. This translates into CASSLVPPPYEQYF.

This sequence joins TRBV6-1 and TRBJ2-7; a weak D match, TRBD1 (6 bases). The CDR3 has 13 amino acids. Trimming pared 9 bases from V and 0 bases from J, leaving 12 bases between. Germline V lookup: CDR1 MNHNS, CDR2 SASEGT. The CDR3 reads CASSTGSSYEQYF. The CDR3 DNA reads TGTGCCAGTAGTACAGGGTCCTCCTACGAGCAGTACTTC.

The V gene is TRBV6-1, the J gene TRBJ2-5; 8 nucleotides agree with TRBD2. The J call may be incorrect, as the DNA end agrees better with TRBJ2-7. The CDR3 spans 15 residues. Germline CDR1 and CDR2: MNHNS and SASEGT. CDR3 sequence: CASSEVAGGFYEQYF. The CDR3 DNA sequence: TGTGCCAGCAGTGAAGTGGCGGGAGGTTTCTACGAGCAGTACTTC.

The chain uses TRBV27 and TRBJ2-6, with 8 positions matching TRBD1. V was clipped by 5 bases and J by 3 bases; unmatched bases: 9. CDR3 length: 17 amino acids. Germline V gene data show CDR1 as MNHEY and CDR2 as SMNVEV (reference sequence). The CDR3 spells CASSLADRDGGANVLTF. In DNA, the CDR3 is TGTGCCAGCAGTCTTGCGGACAGGGACGGTGGGGCCAACGTCCTGACTTTC.

The chain uses TRBV5-5 and TRBJ2-3; maybe TRBD2 (6 bases). Germline lookup yields CDR1 SGHKS and CDR2 YYEKEE (reference sequence). The CDR3 is 15 residues long. Between the trimmed V and J ends, which lost 4 bases and 3 bases, there was a span of 15 bases. In DNA form, the CDR3 reads TGTGCCAGCAGCCGTGACGGCGGGAATACAGATACGCAGTATTTT. Translated, it gives CASSRDGGNTDTQYF.

This clone was found once. The rearrangement links TRBV29-1 to TRBJ2-7; the D gene is possibly TRBD1 (5 bases). Between the trimmed V and J ends, which lost 3 bases and 4 bases, there was a span of 13 bases. This CDR3 contains 13 residues. Per the germline V gene, CDR1 is SQVTM and CDR2 is ANQGSEA. This CDR3 reads CSVEVGLDYEQYF. CDR3 nucleotides: TGCAGCGTTGAGGTGGGGCTCGATTACGAGCAGTACTTC.

The rearrangement uses TRBV12-5 and TRBJ2-7; D is possibly TRBD2 (6 bases). CDR3 length equals 13 residues. Germline V gene lookup returns CDR1 LGHNT and CDR2 FRNRAP. V lost 6 bases and J lost 3, with 12 bases in between. This chain's CDR3 is CASGPLGGYEQYF. The DNA of the CDR3 is TGTGCTAGTGGCCCGTTGGGAGGCTACGAGCAGTACTTC.

This chain's CDR3 is CASSSYSYGYTF. The CDR3 nucleotides read TGTGCCAGCAGCTCATACAGCTATGGCTACACCTTC. The chain is built from TRBV5-6 and TRBJ1-2; D uncertain. V lost 3 bases and J lost 4, with 7 bases in between. The length of the CDR3 is 12 residues. Looked up from germline, CDR1 is SGHDT and CDR2 is YYEEEE.

The V and J genes are TRBV6-6 and TRBJ2-5; D could derive from TRBD1 or TRBD2 (5 bases each). Germline V gives CDR1 MNHNY, CDR2 SVGAGI (reference sequence). The CDR3 contains 15 residues. V lost 0 bases and J 11 bases, leaving 19 bases between the germline ends. Here the CDR3 reads CASSYSMGDRQEQYF. CDR3 nucleotide sequence: TGTGCCAGCAGTTACTCGATGGGGGACCGGCAGGAGCAGTACTTC.

The chain carries TRBV29-1 and TRBJ2-7; 10 bases are a match to TRBD1. Germline CDR1 SQVTM, CDR2 ANQGSEA. Trimming took 8 bases from V and 4 from J; bases not matched to a gene: 8. This CDR3 is built from 13 residues. CDR3 in DNA: TGCAGCATAGGGGGACAGGGGTTGTACGAGCAGTACTTC. As protein: CSIGGQGLYEQYF.

The rearrangement joins TRBV27 to TRBJ2-5; D is unresolved. The V end was cut by 2 bases, the J end by 5 bases, with 15 bases between. The CDR3 loop spans 15 amino acids. Germline assignment: CDR1 MNHEY and CDR2 SMNVEV (reference sequence). The CDR3 spells CASSLLRAPWETQYF. Here the CDR3 DNA reads TGTGCCAGCAGTTTACTTAGGGCACCGTGGGAGACCCAGTACTTC.

This rearrangement joins TRBV29-1 to TRBJ2-7; D possibly matches TRBD1 or TRBD2 (5 bases each). Germline V gene sequence: CDR1 SQVTM, CDR2 ANQGSEA. The V gene lost 7 bases and the J gene lost 0 bases, with 16 bases spanning the gap. The CDR3 spans 14 residues. The CDR3: CSARVAGSSYEQYF. DNA of the CDR3: TGCAGCGCCCGAGTGGCAGGGAGCTCCTACGAGCAGTACTTC.

V and J are TRBV7-9 and TRBJ2-3, with 9 bases fitting TRBD2. Germline V lookup: CDR1 SEHNR, CDR2 FQNEAQ (reference sequence). V lost 4 bases and J lost 2; bases outside the gene matches: 4. This CDR3 spans 15 amino acids. The CDR3 reads CASSSVAGATDTQYF. In DNA, the CDR3 is TGTGCCAGCAGCTCAGTAGCGGGGGCCACAGATACGCAGTATTTT.